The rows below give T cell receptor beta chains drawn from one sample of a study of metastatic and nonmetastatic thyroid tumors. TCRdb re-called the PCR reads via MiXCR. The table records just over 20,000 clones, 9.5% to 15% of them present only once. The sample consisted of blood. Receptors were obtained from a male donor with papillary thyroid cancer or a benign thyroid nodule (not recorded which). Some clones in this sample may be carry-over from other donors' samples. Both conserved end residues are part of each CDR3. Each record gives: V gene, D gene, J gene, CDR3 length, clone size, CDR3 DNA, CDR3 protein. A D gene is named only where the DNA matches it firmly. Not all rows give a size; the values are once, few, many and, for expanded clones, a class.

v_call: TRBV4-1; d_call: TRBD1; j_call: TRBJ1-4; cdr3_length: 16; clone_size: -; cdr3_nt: TGCGCCAGCAGCCCCTTAACAGGGGGCGAGGGAGAAAAACTGTTTTTT; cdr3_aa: CASSPLTGGEGEKLFF
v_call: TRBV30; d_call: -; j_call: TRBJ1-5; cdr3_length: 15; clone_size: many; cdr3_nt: TGTGCCTGGAGTGACCCGCGGGGGACAAGTCAGCCCCAGCATTTT; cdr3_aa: CAWSDPRGTSQPQHF
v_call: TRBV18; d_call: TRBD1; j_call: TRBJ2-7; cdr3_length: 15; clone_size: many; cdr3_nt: TGTGCCAGCTCACCGATTCCGGACAGGTCCTACGAGCAGTACTTC; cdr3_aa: CASSPIPDRSYEQYF
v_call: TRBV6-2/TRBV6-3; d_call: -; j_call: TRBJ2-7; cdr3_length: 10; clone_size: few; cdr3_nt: TGTGCCAGCAGCGACACCGAGCAGTACTTC; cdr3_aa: CASSDTEQYF
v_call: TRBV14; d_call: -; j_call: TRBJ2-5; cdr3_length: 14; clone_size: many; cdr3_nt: TGTGCCAGCAGCCTAAACCGGGCACAAGAGACCCAGTACTTC; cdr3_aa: CASSLNRAQETQYF
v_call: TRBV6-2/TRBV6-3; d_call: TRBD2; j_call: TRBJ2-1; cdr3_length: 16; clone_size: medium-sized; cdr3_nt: TGTGCCAGCAGTTACGGTAGCGGGGAGACTTCCAATGAGCAGTTCTTC; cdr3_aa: CASSYGSGETSNEQFF
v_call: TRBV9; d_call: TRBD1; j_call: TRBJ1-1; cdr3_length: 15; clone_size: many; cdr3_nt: TGTGCCAGCTCTCCCCCCAGGGGGCGGAACACTGAAGCTTTCTTT; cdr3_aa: CASSPPRGRNTEAFF
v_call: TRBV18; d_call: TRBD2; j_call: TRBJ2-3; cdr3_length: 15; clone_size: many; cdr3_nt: TGTGCCAGCTCACCAGGGGGGGAGTCAACAGATACGCAGTATTTT; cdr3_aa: CASSPGGESTDTQYF
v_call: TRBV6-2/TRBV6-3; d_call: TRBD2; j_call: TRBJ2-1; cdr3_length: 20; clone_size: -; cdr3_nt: TGTGCCAGCAGTTACTCTGGCGGACTAGCGCGGTTTCAAGGTAGGAATGAGCAGTTCTTC; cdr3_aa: CASSYSGGLARFQGRNEQFF
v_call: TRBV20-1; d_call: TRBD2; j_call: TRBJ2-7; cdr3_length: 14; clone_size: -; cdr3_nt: TGCAGTGCGACGACTAGCGGGATCTCCTACGAGCAGTACTTC; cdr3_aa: CSATTSGISYEQYF
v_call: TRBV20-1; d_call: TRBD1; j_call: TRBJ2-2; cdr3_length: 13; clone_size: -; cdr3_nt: TGCAGTGCACGACAGGGGGTCACCGGGGAGCTGTTTTTT; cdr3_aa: CSARQGVTGELFF
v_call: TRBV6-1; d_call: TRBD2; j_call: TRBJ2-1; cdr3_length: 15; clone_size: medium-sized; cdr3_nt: TGTGCCAGCAGTGACGGACTAGCGGCCTACAATGAGCAGTTCTTC; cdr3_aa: CASSDGLAAYNEQFF
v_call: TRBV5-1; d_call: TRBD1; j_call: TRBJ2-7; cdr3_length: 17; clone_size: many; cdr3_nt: TGCGCCAGCAGCCCCCGGACAGGGGGTTTGAGCTCCTACGAGCAGTACTTC; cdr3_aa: CASSPRTGGLSSYEQYF
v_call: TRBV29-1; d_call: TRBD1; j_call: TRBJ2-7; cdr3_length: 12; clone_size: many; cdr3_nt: TGCAGCGCTCGACAGGGATCCTACGAGCAGTACTTC; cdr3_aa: CSARQGSYEQYF
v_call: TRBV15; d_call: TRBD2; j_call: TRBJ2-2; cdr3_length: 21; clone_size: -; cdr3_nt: TGTGCCACCAGCAGAGTCCCGGGGGAACCGGGACTAGCGAGACAGGCCGGGGAGCTGTTTTTT; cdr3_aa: CATSRVPGEPGLARQAGELFF
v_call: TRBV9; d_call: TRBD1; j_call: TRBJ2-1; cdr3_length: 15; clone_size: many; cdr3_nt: TGTGCCAGCAGCGACGGACAGGGGGCCTACAATGAGCAGTTCTTC; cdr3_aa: CASSDGQGAYNEQFF
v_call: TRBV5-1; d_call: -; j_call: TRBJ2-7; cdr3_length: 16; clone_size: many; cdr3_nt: TGCGCCAGCAGTGGGGCCTACGGGACGCGTGAAGGCGAGCAGTACTTC; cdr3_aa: CASSGAYGTREGEQYF
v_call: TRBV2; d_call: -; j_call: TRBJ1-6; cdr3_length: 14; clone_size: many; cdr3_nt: TGTGCCAGCAGTGAAGGGACGGTTAATTCACCCCTCCACTTT; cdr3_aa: CASSEGTVNSPLHF
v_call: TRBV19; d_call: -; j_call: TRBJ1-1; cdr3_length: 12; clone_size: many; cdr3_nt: TGTGCCAGTAGTATTGGTAATACTGAAGCTTTCTTT; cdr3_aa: CASSIGNTEAFF
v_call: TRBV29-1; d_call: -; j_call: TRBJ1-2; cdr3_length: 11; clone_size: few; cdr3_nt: TGCAGCGTCGCGAATCGGGGTGGCTACACCTTC; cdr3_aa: CSVANRGGYTF
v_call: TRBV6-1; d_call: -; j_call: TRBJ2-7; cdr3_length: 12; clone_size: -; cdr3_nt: TGTGCCAGCAGGGACATTGACTACGAGCAGTACTTC; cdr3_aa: CASRDIDYEQYF
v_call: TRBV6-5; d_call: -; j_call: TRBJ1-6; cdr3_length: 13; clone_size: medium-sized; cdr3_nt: TGTGCCAGCAGTTACAGGGATAATTCACCCCTCCACTTT; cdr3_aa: CASSYRDNSPLHF
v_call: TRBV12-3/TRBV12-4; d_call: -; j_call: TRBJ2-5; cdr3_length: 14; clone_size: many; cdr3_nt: TGTGCCAGCAGTTTCGGTCACCCCGGGGAGACCCAGTACTTC; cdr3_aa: CASSFGHPGETQYF
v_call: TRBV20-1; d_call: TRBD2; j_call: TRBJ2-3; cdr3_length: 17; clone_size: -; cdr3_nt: TGCAGTGCTAGAGAAAGCGGGAGATGGGCGGGCACAGATACGCAGTATTTT; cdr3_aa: CSARESGRWAGTDTQYF
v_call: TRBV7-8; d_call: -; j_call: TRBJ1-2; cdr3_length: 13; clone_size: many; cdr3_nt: TGTGCCAGCAGCACCGCAGGGTGGTATGGCTACACCTTC; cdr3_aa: CASSTAGWYGYTF
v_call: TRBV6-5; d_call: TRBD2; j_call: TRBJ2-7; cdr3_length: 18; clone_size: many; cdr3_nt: TGTGCCAGCAGTTACTCGGTGTCTAGCGGAGGCCTCTCCTATGAGCAGTACTTC; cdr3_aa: CASSYSVSSGGLSYEQYF
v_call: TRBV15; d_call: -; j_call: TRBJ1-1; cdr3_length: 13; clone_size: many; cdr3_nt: TGTGCCACCAGCAGCCTATGGGCCACTGAAGCTTTCTTT; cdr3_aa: CATSSLWATEAFF
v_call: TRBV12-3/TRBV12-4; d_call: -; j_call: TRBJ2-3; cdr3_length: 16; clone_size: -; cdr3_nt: TGTGCCAGCTCCCAAGGTCCCGCGGGAAGGACAGATACGCAGTATTTT; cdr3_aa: CASSQGPAGRTDTQYF
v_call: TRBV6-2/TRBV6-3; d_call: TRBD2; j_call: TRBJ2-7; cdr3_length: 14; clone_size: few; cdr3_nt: TGTGCCAGCAGTTCCCTGGGGGGGACCTACGAGCAGTACTTC; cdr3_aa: CASSSLGGTYEQYF
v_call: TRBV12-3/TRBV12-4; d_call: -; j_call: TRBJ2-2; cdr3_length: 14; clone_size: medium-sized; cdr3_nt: TGTGCCAGCAGTCTGGACACGGACACCGGGGAGCTGTTTTTT; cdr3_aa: CASSLDTDTGELFF
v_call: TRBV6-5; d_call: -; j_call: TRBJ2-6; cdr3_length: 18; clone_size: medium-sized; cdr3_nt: TGTGCCAGCAGTTACTCAGACAGGCGAGCCTCTGGGGCCAACGTCCTGACTTTC; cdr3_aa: CASSYSDRRASGANVLTF
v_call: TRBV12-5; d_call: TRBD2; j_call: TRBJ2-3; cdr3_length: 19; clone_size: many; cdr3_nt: TGTGCTAGTGGTTTGGCCGGACTAGCGGGAGGGCCGAGCACAGATACGCAGTATTTT; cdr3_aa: CASGLAGLAGGPSTDTQYF
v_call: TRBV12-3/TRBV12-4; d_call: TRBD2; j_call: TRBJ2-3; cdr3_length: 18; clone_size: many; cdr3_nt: TGTGCCAGCAGTTACGGGACTAGCGGTATCCCTAGCACAGATACGCAGTATTTT; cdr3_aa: CASSYGTSGIPSTDTQYF
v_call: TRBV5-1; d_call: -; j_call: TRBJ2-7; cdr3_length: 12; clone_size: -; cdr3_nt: TGCGCCAGCAGCTTGGGTGGGGGCGAGCAGTACTTC; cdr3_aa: CASSLGGGEQYF
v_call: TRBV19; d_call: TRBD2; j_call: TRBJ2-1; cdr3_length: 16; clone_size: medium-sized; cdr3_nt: TGTGCCAGTAGTCTTTCGGTAGCGGGACCCTACAATGAGCAGTTCTTC; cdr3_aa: CASSLSVAGPYNEQFF
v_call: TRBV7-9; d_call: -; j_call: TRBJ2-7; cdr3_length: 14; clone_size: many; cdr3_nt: TGTGCCAGCAGTCCCAGCGAAGACTCGGTCGAGCAGTACTTC; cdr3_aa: CASSPSEDSVEQYF
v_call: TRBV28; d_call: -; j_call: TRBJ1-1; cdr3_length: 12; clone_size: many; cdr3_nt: TGTGCCAGCAGTGAAATAGGGGGAAAAGCTTTCTTT; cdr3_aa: CASSEIGGKAFF
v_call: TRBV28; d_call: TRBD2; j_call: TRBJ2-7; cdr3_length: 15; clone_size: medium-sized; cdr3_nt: TGTGCCAGCAGACCGACTAGCGGACTCTCCTACGAGCAGTACTTC; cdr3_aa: CASRPTSGLSYEQYF
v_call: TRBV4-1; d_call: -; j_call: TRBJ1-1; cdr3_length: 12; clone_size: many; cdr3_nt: TGCGCCAGCAGCCACCCCTACACTGAAGCTTTCTTT; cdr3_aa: CASSHPYTEAFF
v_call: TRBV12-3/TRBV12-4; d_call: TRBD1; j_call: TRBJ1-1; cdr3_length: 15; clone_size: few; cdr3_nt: TGTGCCAGCAGTTTTAGGACAGGGGCAGGCACTGAAGCTTTCTTT; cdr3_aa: CASSFRTGAGTEAFF
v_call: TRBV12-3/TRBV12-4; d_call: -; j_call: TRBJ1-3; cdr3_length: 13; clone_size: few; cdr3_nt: TGTGCCAGCAGGCCCCGAGCTGCCAACACCATATATTTT; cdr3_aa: CASRPRAANTIYF
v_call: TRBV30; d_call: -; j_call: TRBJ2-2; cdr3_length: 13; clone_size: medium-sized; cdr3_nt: TGTGCCTATAAAACAGGGTACACCGGGGAGCTGTTTTTT; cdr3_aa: CAYKTGYTGELFF
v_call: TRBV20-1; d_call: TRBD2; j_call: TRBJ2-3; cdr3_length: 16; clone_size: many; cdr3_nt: TGCAGTGCTGGACCTCCCGGGACTAAATCCACAGATACGCAGTATTTT; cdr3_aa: CSAGPPGTKSTDTQYF
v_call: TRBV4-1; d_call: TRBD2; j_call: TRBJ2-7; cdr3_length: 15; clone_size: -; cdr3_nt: TGCGCCAGCAGCCATGCGCGGGAGAGGCTTTACGAGCAGTACTTC; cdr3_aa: CASSHARERLYEQYF
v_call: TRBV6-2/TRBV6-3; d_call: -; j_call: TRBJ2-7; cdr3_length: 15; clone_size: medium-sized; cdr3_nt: TGTGCCAGCAGCGCGAGTCCCATTACCGCCTACGAGCAGTACTTC; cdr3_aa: CASSASPITAYEQYF
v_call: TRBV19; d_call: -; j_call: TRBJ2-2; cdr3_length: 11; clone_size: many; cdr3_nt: TGTGCCAGTAGTGACAGGAGGGAGCTGTTTTTT; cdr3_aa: CASSDRRELFF
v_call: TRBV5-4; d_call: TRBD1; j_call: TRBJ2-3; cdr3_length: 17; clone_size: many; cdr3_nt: TGTGCCAGCAGCTTGAAGCCGGGACAGGGGATCTCAGATACGCAGTATTTT; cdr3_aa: CASSLKPGQGISDTQYF
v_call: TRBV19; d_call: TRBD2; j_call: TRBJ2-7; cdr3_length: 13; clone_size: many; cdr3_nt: TGTGCCAGTAGTATACAAGCGGGAGCCGAGCAGTACTTC; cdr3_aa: CASSIQAGAEQYF
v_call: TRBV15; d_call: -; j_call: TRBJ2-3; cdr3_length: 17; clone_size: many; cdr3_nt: TGTGCCACCAGCAGGCGTGAGTGGGGAGTAAGGACAGATACGCAGTATTTT; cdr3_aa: CATSRREWGVRTDTQYF
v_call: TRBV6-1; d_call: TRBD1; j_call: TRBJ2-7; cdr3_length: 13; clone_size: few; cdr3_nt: TGTGCCAGCAGCCAAACCGGGACAGCCGCATACTACTTC; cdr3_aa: CASSQTGTAAYYF
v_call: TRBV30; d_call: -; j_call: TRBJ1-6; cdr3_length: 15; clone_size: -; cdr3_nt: TGTGCCTGGATCGCTCAGGGTGCCGATGTTTCACCCCTCCACTTT; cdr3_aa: CAWIAQGADVSPLHF
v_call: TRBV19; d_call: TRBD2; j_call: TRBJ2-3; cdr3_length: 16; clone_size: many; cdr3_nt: TGTGCCAGTAGAGCGGGTTGGCCGGGAGGGCAAGATACGCAGTATTTT; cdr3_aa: CASRAGWPGGQDTQYF
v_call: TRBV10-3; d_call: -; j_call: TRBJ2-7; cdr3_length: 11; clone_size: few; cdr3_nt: TGTGCCATCACCCAGGGCTACGAGCAGTACTTC; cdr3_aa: CAITQGYEQYF
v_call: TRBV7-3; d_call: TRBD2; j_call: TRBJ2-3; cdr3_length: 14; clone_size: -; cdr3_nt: TGTGCCAGCAGCTGGAGCGGGACCTCAGATACGCAGTATTTT; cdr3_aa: CASSWSGTSDTQYF
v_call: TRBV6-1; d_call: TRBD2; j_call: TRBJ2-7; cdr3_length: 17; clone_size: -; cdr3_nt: TGTGCCAGCAGTGAAGCCACCCCGACTAGCGGGGGTTACGAGCAGTACTTC; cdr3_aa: CASSEATPTSGGYEQYF
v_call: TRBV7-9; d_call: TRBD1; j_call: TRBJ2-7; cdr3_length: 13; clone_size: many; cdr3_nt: TGTGCCAGTCTAGGGACAGAGAGCTACGAGCAGTACTTC; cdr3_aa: CASLGTESYEQYF
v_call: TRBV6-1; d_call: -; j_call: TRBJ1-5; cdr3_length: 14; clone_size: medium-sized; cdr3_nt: TGTGCCAGCAGTTTTCGTAGGGGTTCTCAGCCCCAGCATTTT; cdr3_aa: CASSFRRGSQPQHF
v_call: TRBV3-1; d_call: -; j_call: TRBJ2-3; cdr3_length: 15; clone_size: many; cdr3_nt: TGTGCCAGCAGCCCAGGGCGGGGCCCCACAGATACGCAGTATTTT; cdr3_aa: CASSPGRGPTDTQYF
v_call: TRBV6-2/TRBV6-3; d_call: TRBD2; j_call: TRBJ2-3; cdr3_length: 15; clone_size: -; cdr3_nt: TGTGCCAGCAGTTACTCTAGCGGGGTCCCAGATACGCAGTATTTT; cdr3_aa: CASSYSSGVPDTQYF